The rows below give T cell receptor beta chains drawn from one sample of a study of early T cells in non-severe SARS-CoV-2 infection. Via MiXCR, TCRdb re-called the 5' RACE reads, giving one row per CDR3 protein. The sample carries 60,000 to 75,000 distinct CDR3 sequences, about 4.6% recorded once. This sample comprised whole blood, obtained at baseline. The receptor source for this set is an adult who was a healthcare worker with PCR-confirmed SARS-CoV-2 infection or an uninfected control (not recorded which). The donor label of this sample is uncertain. Both conserved end residues are part of each CDR3. The order of the fields is J gene, clone size, V gene, D gene, CDR3 DNA, CDR3 protein. D genes are given only for firm matches. Expanded clones get a size class; other rows say once, few or many, or leave the size out.

>TRBJ2-2|medium-sized|TRBV2|NA
TGTGCCAGCAGTGAGTGGGGGGAGGACACCGGGGAGCTGTTTTTT
CASSEWGEDTGELFF
>TRBJ1-5|many|TRBV12-3/TRBV12-4|TRBD1
TGTGCCAGCAGTTTAGAGGGACAGCGACAGCCCCAGCATTTT
CASSLEGQRQPQHF
>TRBJ2-7|NA|TRBV5-1|NA
TGCGCCAGCAGCTTCAGGGCCATTCCTCGCTACGAGCAGTACTTC
CASSFRAIPRYEQYF
>TRBJ1-1|NA|TRBV5-1|TRBD1
TGCGCCAGCAGCTCAACGACAGGGAAGAACACTGAAGCTTTCTTT
CASSSTTGKNTEAFF
>TRBJ2-7|many|TRBV7-2|NA
TGTGCCAGCAGCGGGTCCGATTCAACGGGCTACGAGCAGTACTTC
CASSGSDSTGYEQYF
>TRBJ1-2|many|TRBV9|NA
TGTGCCAGCAGCCGGGTGTGGCAGGGTGGCTACACCTTC
CASSRVWQGGYTF
>TRBJ1-1|NA|TRBV10-3|TRBD1
TGTGCCATCAGTTCCGACAGGGATCGGGGCACTGAAGCTTTCTTT
CAISSDRDRGTEAFF
>TRBJ2-1|few|TRBV25-1|TRBD1
TGTGCCAGCAGTGACCGGGGACAGGGGGCTGGTGAGCAGTTCTTC
CASSDRGQGAGEQFF
>TRBJ1-3|NA|TRBV5-6|NA
TGTGCCAGCGCCTGGAGTTCTGGAAACACCATATATTTT
CASAWSSGNTIYF
>TRBJ2-1|many|TRBV7-9|TRBD2
TGTGCCAGCAGCTTTAGCGGGTCCTACAATGAGCAGTTCTTC
CASSFSGSYNEQFF
>TRBJ1-6|many|TRBV10-1|NA
TGCGCCAGCAGTGAGTTTGGTTCACCCCTCCACTTT
CASSEFGSPLHF
>TRBJ2-1|few|TRBV7-9|TRBD1
TGTGCCAGCCACATTGGGACAGGGGGCTCGTACAATGAGCAGTTCTTC
CASHIGTGGSYNEQFF
>TRBJ1-1|NA|TRBV28|NA
TGTGCCAGCAGTAGGGGGGTTGAAACTGAAGCTTTCTTT
CASSRGVETEAFF
>TRBJ2-4|many|TRBV12-3/TRBV12-4|TRBD2
TGTGCCAGCAGTCCCACTAGCGGGGAGAACATTCAGTACTTC
CASSPTSGENIQYF
>TRBJ2-7|few|TRBV11-2|NA
TGTGCCAGCAGCTTAGGAGGCCAGGTTTCCTACGAGCAGTACTTC
CASSLGGQVSYEQYF
>TRBJ1-1|many|TRBV7-8|NA
TGTGCCAGCAGGGCCGGGCCTCACCTCAACACTGAAGCTTTCTTT
CASRAGPHLNTEAFF
>TRBJ1-2|many|TRBV12-3/TRBV12-4|NA
TGTGCCAGCCGGACCGGGGGTCCCTATGGCTACACCTTC
CASRTGGPYGYTF
>TRBJ2-1|many|TRBV20-1|TRBD1
TGCAGTGCTAGAACGGTTCCTGGACAGGGGGTCAATGAGCAGTTCTTC
CSARTVPGQGVNEQFF
>TRBJ2-5|NA|TRBV11-2|TRBD2
TGTGCCAGCAGCACTTTCGGACTAGCGGGCCAAGAGACCCAGTACTTC
CASSTFGLAGQETQYF
>TRBJ2-5|many|TRBV3-1|NA
TGTGCCAGCAGCCAAGGGGTAGACGGGACCCAGTACTTC
CASSQGVDGTQYF
>TRBJ1-5|many|TRBV20-1|NA
TGCAGTGCTCCTAACCGGGACATAAATCAGCCCCAGCATTTT
CSAPNRDINQPQHF
>TRBJ2-5|many|TRBV6-2/TRBV6-3|TRBD2
TGTGCCAGCAGTAACGGGGGGGGAGCCGTGACCCAGTACTTC
CASSNGGGAVTQYF
>TRBJ2-7|NA|TRBV4-1|NA
TGCGCCAGCAGCCAAGATATGGCAGGGAACCCCTACGAGCAGTACTTC
CASSQDMAGNPYEQYF
>TRBJ2-7|NA|TRBV2|NA
TGTGCCAGCGGAAGCCTTACCGAGCAGTACTTC
CASGSLTEQYF
>TRBJ1-1|many|TRBV11-3|TRBD1
TGTGCCAGCAGCTCCGGACAGGAGACTATGAACACTGAAGCTTTCTTT
CASSSGQETMNTEAFF
>TRBJ1-6|NA|TRBV12-3/TRBV12-4|NA
TGTGCCAGCAGTTTAGATGGGATATCTAATTCACCCCTCCACTTT
CASSLDGISNSPLHF
>TRBJ2-2|NA|TRBV3-1|NA
TGTGCCAGCAGACTCACCGGGGAGCTGTTTTTT
CASRLTGELFF
>TRBJ2-3|NA|TRBV7-9|TRBD1
TGTGCCAGCAGCCCCGCCGGGACAGGGGGCACAGATACGCAGTATTTT
CASSPAGTGGTDTQYF
>TRBJ1-3|many|TRBV7-6|NA
TGTGCCAGCAGCTTAGCGCAAGGGATAGACACCATATATTTT
CASSLAQGIDTIYF
>TRBJ1-5|few|TRBV10-3|NA
TGTGCCATCAGTTACAGTCCTGATCAGCCCCAGCATTTT
CAISYSPDQPQHF
>TRBJ2-3|NA|TRBV20-1|NA
TGCAGTGCTAGAGCTAGTGGCACAGATACGCAGTATTTT
CSARASGTDTQYF
>TRBJ2-5|many|TRBV6-6|TRBD2
TGTGCCAGCAGGGGGACTAGCGGGAGAGTGGAGACCCAGTACTTC
CASRGTSGRVETQYF
>TRBJ1-1|NA|TRBV28|TRBD1
TGTGCCATTACCGGGACAGGGGGTTTGAACACTGAAGCTTTCTTT
CAITGTGGLNTEAFF
>TRBJ2-7|few|TRBV5-5|NA
TGTGCCAGCAGCTTCACCGGGGACACCGCATCCTACGAGCAGTACTTC
CASSFTGDTASYEQYF
>TRBJ1-5|NA|TRBV6-6|NA
TGTGCCAGCAGTTACGTTCAGTTGAGCAATCAGCCCCAGCATTTT
CASSYVQLSNQPQHF
>TRBJ2-1|few|TRBV5-5|NA
TGTGCCAGCAGCCAGCGCGGGACAGTTTCCTACAATGAGCAGTTCTTC
CASSQRGTVSYNEQFF
>TRBJ1-1|few|TRBV29-1|NA
TGCAGCGCCCGACAGGTCCTCATGAACACTGAAGCTTTCTTT
CSARQVLMNTEAFF
>TRBJ1-5|many|TRBV12-3/TRBV12-4|NA
TGTGCCAGCAGTCGACGGGTTGGCGGCAATCAGCCCCAGCATTTT
CASSRRVGGNQPQHF
>TRBJ1-6|many|TRBV27|NA
TGTGCCAGCAGCCATAGGGGGTATTCACCCCTCCACTTT
CASSHRGYSPLHF
>TRBJ1-5|many|TRBV7-9|NA
TGTGCCAGCAGCCCCCGCGATCAGCCCCAGCATTTT
CASSPRDQPQHF
>TRBJ2-3|NA|TRBV6-1|NA
TGTGCCAGCAGTGTTAGGAGGGCTACTAGCACAGATACGCAGTATTTT
CASSVRRATSTDTQYF
>TRBJ1-5|few|TRBV5-6|TRBD1
TGTGCCAGCAGCTCCTACAGGGACAGGGGGCTTGGCAATCAGCCCCAGCATTTT
CASSSYRDRGLGNQPQHF
>TRBJ2-2|NA|TRBV20-1|TRBD2
TGCAGTGCTAGAGCGTGGGGGGGCACCGGGGAGCTGTTTTTT
CSARAWGGTGELFF
>TRBJ2-5|few|TRBV3-1|TRBD1
TGTGCCAGCAGCCGCCTGACAGGGAACCTCGGAGAGACCCAGTACTTC
CASSRLTGNLGETQYF
>TRBJ1-6|NA|TRBV5-4|NA
TGTGCCAGCAGCCTTTCAGGGTCGGGTAACTCACCCCTCCACTTT
CASSLSGSGNSPLHF
>TRBJ2-1|NA|TRBV6-2/TRBV6-3|NA
TGTGCCAGCAGCCGACGGGGTCCCTCCTACAATGAGCAGTTCTTC
CASSRRGPSYNEQFF
>TRBJ2-5|many|TRBV28|NA
TGTGCCAGCATTGACTTGGGTAGCAGCGAGGAGACCCAGTACTTC
CASIDLGSSEETQYF
>TRBJ1-5|NA|TRBV28|TRBD1
TGTGCCAGCAGCCGAATACAGGGGTTGGGCAATCAGCCCCAGCATTTT
CASSRIQGLGNQPQHF
>TRBJ2-5|many|TRBV12-3/TRBV12-4|TRBD2
TGTGCCAGCAGTTTTGAACGGACGGGGGGGGCCCAGTACTTC
CASSFERTGGAQYF
>TRBJ1-5|many|TRBV6-5|NA
TGTGCCAGCAGCAGGGGAAGCTATAGCAATCAGCCCCAGCATTTT
CASSRGSYSNQPQHF
>TRBJ2-2|few|TRBV27|TRBD1
TGTGCCAGCACCAAAGGGGACAGGAACACCGGGGAGCTGTTTTTT
CASTKGDRNTGELFF
>TRBJ2-2|few|TRBV12-3/TRBV12-4|NA
TGTGCCAGCAGTCGTAAAGTGGCAGCCGCGGGCACCGGGGAGCTGTTTTTT
CASSRKVAAAGTGELFF
>TRBJ2-7|NA|TRBV28|TRBD1
TGTGCCAGCAGCCGGTGGGGGACAGGGAACTACGAGCAGTACTTC
CASSRWGTGNYEQYF
>TRBJ2-2|many|TRBV11-2|TRBD2
TGTGCCAGCAGCTTGGTAGTAGCGGGGTCCGGGGAGCTGTTTTTT
CASSLVVAGSGELFF